The TCR beta chain described here comes from a study of T cells in Graves' hyperthyroidism and ophthalmopathy. About the study: At the time of initial diagnosis and before any treatment, peripheral blood was collected. The study's findings and limits: Among thyroid clonotypes expanded above 0.001, most also appeared in blood. Before onset, by a median of approximately 5.9 months, the model predicted ophthalmopathy.

This clonotype came up many times. What it binds is unknown. Amplification targeted TCR beta CDR3 regions from RNA transcripts. Initially, a first-round RT-PCR of the TCR CDR3 employed the HTBI primer set. TCRdb fed the multiplex PCR reads into MiXCR, producing one record per CDR3 protein. The sample records about 400,000 distinct CDR3 sequences, 13% to 15% being singletons. V dropped 2 bases and J dropped 2 bases, with 10 bases sitting between them. The CDR3 has 14 residues. Germline loops: CDR1 SGHAT, CDR2 FQDESV (reference sequence). Isolation of PBMCs was performed on about 10 ml fresh peripheral blood.

This clonotype originated in a woman in her 30s with Graves' ophthalmopathy. Specimen: blood. J is TRBJ2-7 and V is TRBV11-1; the D is unclear. For the CDR3, the DNA is TGTGCCAGCAGCTTACTAGGGTTAACCTACGAGCAGTACTTC. Translation gives CASSLLGLTYEQYF.